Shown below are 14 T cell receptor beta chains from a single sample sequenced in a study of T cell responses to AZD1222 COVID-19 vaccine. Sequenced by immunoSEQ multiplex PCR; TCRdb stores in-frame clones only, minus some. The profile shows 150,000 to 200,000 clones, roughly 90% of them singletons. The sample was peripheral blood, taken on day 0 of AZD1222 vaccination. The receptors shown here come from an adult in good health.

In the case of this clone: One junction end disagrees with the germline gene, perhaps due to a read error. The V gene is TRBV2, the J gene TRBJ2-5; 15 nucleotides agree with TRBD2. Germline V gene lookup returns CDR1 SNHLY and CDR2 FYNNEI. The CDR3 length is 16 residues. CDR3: CASSEGTSGGKKTQYF. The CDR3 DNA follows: TGTGCCAGCAGCGAAGGGACTAGCGGGGGGAAAAAGACCCAGTACTTC.

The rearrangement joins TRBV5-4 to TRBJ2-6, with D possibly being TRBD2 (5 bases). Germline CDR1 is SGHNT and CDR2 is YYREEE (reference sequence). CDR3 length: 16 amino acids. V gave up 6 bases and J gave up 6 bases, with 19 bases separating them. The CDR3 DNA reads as TGTGCCAGCATCGCCACTCGAGGGCCCATGGCCAACGTCCTGACTTTC. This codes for CASIATRGPMANVLTF.

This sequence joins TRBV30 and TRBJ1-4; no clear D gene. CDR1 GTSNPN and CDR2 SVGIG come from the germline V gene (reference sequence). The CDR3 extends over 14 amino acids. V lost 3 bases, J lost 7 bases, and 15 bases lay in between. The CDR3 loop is CAWSVSLRGEKLFF. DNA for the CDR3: TGTGCCTGGAGCGTCTCCCTACGGGGTGAAAAACTGTTTTTT.

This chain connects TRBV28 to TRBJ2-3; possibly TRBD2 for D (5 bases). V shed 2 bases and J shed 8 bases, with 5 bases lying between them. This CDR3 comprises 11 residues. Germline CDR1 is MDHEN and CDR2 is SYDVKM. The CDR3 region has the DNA TGTGCCAGCAGTTTAGCGGGTACGCAGTATTTT. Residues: CASSLAGTQYF.

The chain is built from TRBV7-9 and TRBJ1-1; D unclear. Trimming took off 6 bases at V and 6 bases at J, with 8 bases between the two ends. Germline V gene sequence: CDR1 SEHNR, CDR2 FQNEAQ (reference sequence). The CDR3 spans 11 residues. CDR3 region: CASRQTAEAFF. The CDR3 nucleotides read TGTGCCAGCAGACAAACCGCTGAAGCTTTCTTT.

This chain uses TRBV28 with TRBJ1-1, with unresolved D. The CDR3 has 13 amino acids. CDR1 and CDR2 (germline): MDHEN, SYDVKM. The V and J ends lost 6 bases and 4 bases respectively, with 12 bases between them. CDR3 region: CASSYGRTTEAFF. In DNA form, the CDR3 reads TGTGCCAGCAGCTATGGAAGGACCACTGAAGCTTTCTTT.

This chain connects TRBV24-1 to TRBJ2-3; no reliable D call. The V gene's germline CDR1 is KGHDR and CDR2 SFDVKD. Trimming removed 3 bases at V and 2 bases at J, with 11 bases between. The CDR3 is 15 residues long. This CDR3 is CATSDARISTDTQYF. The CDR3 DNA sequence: TGTGCCACCAGTGATGCGCGAATCTCCACAGATACGCAGTATTTT.

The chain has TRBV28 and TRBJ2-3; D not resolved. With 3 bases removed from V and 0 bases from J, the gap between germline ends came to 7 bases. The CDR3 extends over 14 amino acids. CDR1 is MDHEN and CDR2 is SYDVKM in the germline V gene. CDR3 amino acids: CASSFQASTDTQYF. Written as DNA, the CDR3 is TGTGCCAGCAGTTTTCAGGCTAGCACAGATACGCAGTATTTT.

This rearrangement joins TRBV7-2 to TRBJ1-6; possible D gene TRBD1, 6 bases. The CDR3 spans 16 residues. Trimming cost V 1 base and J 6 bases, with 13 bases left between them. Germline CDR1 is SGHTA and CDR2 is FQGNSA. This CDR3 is CASSLERGVGNSPLHF. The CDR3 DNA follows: TGTGCCAGCAGCTTAGAAAGGGGGGTCGGTAATTCACCCCTCCACTTT.

The CDR3 sequence is CAISEDPTSGQETQYF. DNA for the CDR3: TGTGCCATCAGTGAGGATCCGACTAGCGGCCAAGAGACCCAGTACTTC. This chain uses TRBV10-3 with TRBJ2-5; 9 bases agree with TRBD2. The CDR3 is made up of 16 amino acids. Germline V gives CDR1 ENHRY, CDR2 SYGVKD. V shed 2 bases, J shed 1 base, and the junction held 5 bases outside the gene matches.

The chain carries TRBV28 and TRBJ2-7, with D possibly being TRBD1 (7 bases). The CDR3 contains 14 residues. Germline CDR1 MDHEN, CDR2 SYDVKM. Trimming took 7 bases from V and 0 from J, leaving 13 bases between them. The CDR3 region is CASTQGGSSYEQYF. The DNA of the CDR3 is TGTGCCAGCACCCAGGGGGGAAGCTCCTACGAGCAGTACTTC.

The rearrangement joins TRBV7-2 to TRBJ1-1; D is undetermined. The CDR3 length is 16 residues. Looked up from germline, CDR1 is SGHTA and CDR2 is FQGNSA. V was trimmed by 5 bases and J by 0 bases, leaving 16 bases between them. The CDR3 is CASSRVGNLMNTEAFF. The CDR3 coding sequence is TGTGCCAGCAGCCGCGTGGGGAACCTTATGAACACTGAAGCTTTCTTT.

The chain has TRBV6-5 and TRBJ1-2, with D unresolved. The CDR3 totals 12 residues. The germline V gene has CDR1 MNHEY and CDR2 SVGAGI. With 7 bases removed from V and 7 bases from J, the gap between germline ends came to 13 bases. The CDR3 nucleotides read TGTGCCAGCACCGATAAAAGTCGTGGCTACACCTTC. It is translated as CASTDKSRGYTF.

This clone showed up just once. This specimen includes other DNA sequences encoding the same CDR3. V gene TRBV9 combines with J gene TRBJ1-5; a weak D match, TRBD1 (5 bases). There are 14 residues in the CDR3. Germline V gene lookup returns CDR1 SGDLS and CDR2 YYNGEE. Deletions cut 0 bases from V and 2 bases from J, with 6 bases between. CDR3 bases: TGTGCCAGCAGCGTAGGGGGCGGCAATCAGCCCCAGCATTTT. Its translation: CASSVGGGNQPQHF.